The 15 T cell receptor beta chains below all came from one sample that was sequenced in a study of shared clonotypes between healthy human individuals. CD45RO-negative cells were positively selected for CCR7, leaving out terminally differentiated effector memory CD45RA+ cells. Generated by immunoSEQ multiplex PCR, the TCRdb table keeps only in-frame clones and is missing some. The data contain about 680,000 clones, just over 90% of them singletons. The sequencing sample was made of naive CD8+ T cells sorted from blood. The source is a man aged 30 to 39 in good health.

The rearrangement joins TRBV4-1 to TRBJ2-7; TRBD2 matches at 7 bases. The germline V gene has CDR1 MGHRA and CDR2 YSYEKL. The CDR3 covers 15 residues. J gave up 0 bases and V 0 bases, and 2 bases lay outside the gene matches. Here the CDR3 reads CASSQDLADSYEQYF. The CDR3 DNA sequence: TGCGCCAGCAGCCAAGACCTAGCGGACTCCTACGAGCAGTACTTC.

The genes are TRBV11-3 and TRBJ2-5, with a weak D call TRBD2 (5 bases). Trimming took off 4 bases at V and 1 base at J, with 10 bases between the two ends. This CDR3 region has 14 residues. CDR1 is SGHNT and CDR2 is YENEEA in the germline V gene. CDR3 bases: TGTGCCAGCAGCTCACGGGGTGGCCAAGAGACCCAGTACTTC. This sequence encodes CASSSRGGQETQYF.

The chain carries TRBV11-2 and TRBJ1-1, with 8 bases identical to TRBD1. This CDR3 has 16 residues. From germline, CDR1 is SGHAT and CDR2 FQNNGV. The V gene end was trimmed by 1 base and the J gene end by 5 bases; junction bases not matched to a gene: 9. CDR3 loop: CASSLGWTGIETEAFF. In DNA, the CDR3 is TGTGCCAGCAGCTTAGGCTGGACAGGGATCGAAACTGAAGCTTTCTTT.

The chain employs TRBV29-1 and TRBJ2-1; 9 bases map to TRBD2. CDR1 and CDR2 (germline): SQVTM, ANQGSEA. This CDR3 contains 15 residues. V lost 5 bases, J lost 7 bases, and 12 bases stayed unmatched. CDR3 DNA sequence: TGCAGCGTTCGATTAGCGGGAGTAGAGGGAAATGAGCAGTTCTTC. It translates to CSVRLAGVEGNEQFF.

This clone has a count of ten or more. The sample has other DNA sequences that encode this CDR3 too. This sequence joins TRBV10-2 and TRBJ2-7; no definite D call. The CDR3 is 12 amino acids. V shed 0 bases and J shed 2 bases, with 2 bases lying between them. Germline loops: CDR1 WSHSY, CDR2 SAAADI. Written as DNA, the CDR3 is TGCGCCAGCAGTGAGTCCGCCTACGAGCAGTACTTC. Its protein product is CASSESAYEQYF.

The chain couples TRBV7-8 to TRBJ2-7; the match to TRBD2 covers 8 bases. CDR1 SGHVS and CDR2 FQNEAQ come from the germline V gene. The CDR3 totals 15 residues. The V and J ends lost 1 base and 3 bases, in that order; junction bases with no gene match: 5. The CDR3 loop reads CASSLELAANYEQYF. DNA of the CDR3: TGTGCCAGCAGCTTAGAACTAGCGGCGAACTACGAGCAGTACTTC. The whole variable domain, remainder taken from reference TRBV7-8 and TRBJ2-7, is GAGVSQSPRYKVAKRGQDVALRCDPISGHVSLFWYQQALGQGPEFLTYFQNEAQLDKSGLPSDRFFAERPEGSVSTLKIQRTQQEDSAVYLCASSLELAANYEQYFGPGTRLTVT.

V is TRBV7-9 and J is TRBJ2-7; D is undetermined. The CDR3 loop spans 15 amino acids. Germline V gene data show CDR1 as SEHNR and CDR2 as FQNEAQ (reference sequence). Trimming left V 4 bases short and J 0 bases short, with 13 bases between. CDR3 sequence (DNA): TGTGCCAGCAGCTCAACGGACGTAGACTCCTACGAGCAGTACTTC. This sequence encodes CASSSTDVDSYEQYF. The whole variable domain, remainder taken from reference TRBV7-9 and TRBJ2-7, is DTGVSQNPRHKITKRGQNVTFRCDPISEHNRLYWYRQTLGQGPEFLTYFQNEAQLEKSRLLSDRFSAERPKGSFSTLEIQRTEQGDSAMYLCASSSTDVDSYEQYFGPGTRLTVT.

The chain combines TRBV18 with TRBJ2-7, with a weak D call TRBD2 (5 bases). The CDR3 consists of 13 residues. V lost 2 bases and J lost 1, with 6 bases in between. Germline V gene sequence: CDR1 KGHSH, CDR2 LQKENI. The CDR3 bases are TGTGCCAGCTCACCATGGAGGTCCTACGAGCAGTACTTC. Amino acids: CASSPWRSYEQYF.

The chain combines TRBV14 with TRBJ2-2; 14 nucleotides line up with TRBD2. The CDR3 is made up of 17 amino acids. The V gene's germline CDR1 is SGHDN and CDR2 FVKESK. J lost 8 bases, V lost 0 bases, and 5 bases had no gene match. The CDR3 spells CASSQEGLAGVSGELFF. CDR3 nucleotide sequence: TGTGCCAGCAGCCAAGAGGGACTAGCGGGAGTTTCGGGGGAGCTGTTTTTT.

The rearrangement uses TRBV7-9 and TRBJ2-7; 8 positions agree with TRBD2. J was trimmed by 3 bases and V by 3 bases; bases with no gene match: 1. Germline lookup yields CDR1 SEHNR and CDR2 FQNEAQ (reference sequence). The CDR3 extends over 13 amino acids. The CDR3 spells CASSFSGNYEQYF. The CDR3 DNA is TGTGCCAGCAGCTTTAGCGGGAACTACGAGCAGTACTTC.

The rearrangement joins TRBV29-1 to TRBJ2-3, with a tentative D call TRBD2 (6 bases). Germline-derived CDR1 and CDR2 are SQVTM and ANQGSEA. CDR3 length: 15 amino acids. V lost 2 bases to trimming and J lost 2 bases, with 14 bases between them. Written as DNA, the CDR3 is TGCAGCGTTGAACCCCATGGGGGGATCACAGATACGCAGTATTTT. Its protein product is CSVEPHGGITDTQYF.

This clone came up a few times. This chain joins TRBV10-3 and TRBJ1-5, with 8 bases fitting TRBD1. This CDR3 has 14 residues. Unmatched junction bases numbered 4, after V lost 3 bases and J lost 6 bases. In germline, CDR1 is ENHRY, CDR2 SYGVKD. In DNA, the CDR3 is TGTGCCATCAGTGACAAGACAGGGGTTCAGCCCCAGCATTTT. This translates into CAISDKTGVQPQHF.

CDR3 loop: CASSSSGTSGSSYEQYF. DNA for the CDR3: TGTGCCAGCAGCTCATCCGGGACTAGCGGGAGTAGCTACGAGCAGTACTTC. V is TRBV11-2 and J is TRBJ2-7, with 14 bases identical to TRBD2. Germline CDR1 and CDR2: SGHAT and FQNNGV. The CDR3 has 17 amino acids. Trimming took 4 bases from V and 3 from J; bases not matched to a gene: 8.

This chain connects TRBV5-6 to TRBJ1-1, with D possibly matching TRBD1 (6 bases). V was clipped by 4 bases and J by 4 bases, with 23 bases between them. This CDR3 has 17 residues. Germline CDR1 reads SGHDT; CDR2 reads YYEEEE. The CDR3: CASSRGRGAERSTEAFF. CDR3 in DNA: TGTGCCAGCAGCCGGGGGCGGGGGGCCGAGAGGAGCACTGAAGCTTTCTTT.

The rearrangement links TRBV27 to TRBJ2-3; 7 nucleotides match TRBD2. Germline V lookup: CDR1 MNHEY, CDR2 SMNVEV (reference sequence). The V gene end was trimmed by 1 base and the J gene end by 5 bases; junction bases not matched to a gene: 9. The CDR3 is 16 amino acids. CDR3 in amino acids: CASSLLAGVSGDTQYF. The CDR3, as DNA: TGTGCCAGCAGTTTATTGGCGGGAGTGAGCGGAGATACGCAGTATTTT.